This TCR beta chain was recovered during a study of T cells in Graves' hyperthyroidism and ophthalmopathy. J lost 2 bases, V lost 5 bases, and 10 bases had no gene match. The CDR3 extends over 16 amino acids. Germline V CDR1 and CDR2: DFQATT, SNEGSKA (reference sequence). The source material, RNA transcripts, was used to amplify TCR beta CDR3 regions. An initial round of RT-PCR targeting the TCR CDR3 relied on the HTBI primer set. TCRdb ran MiXCR on the multiplex PCR reads and lists one entry per CDR3 protein. The table shows more than 450,000 distinct CDR3 sequences, with roughly 21% occurring only once.

Sequencing was done on a sample of blood. The rearrangement uses TRBV20-1 and TRBJ2-5; 11 positions agree with TRBD2. The receptor was derived from a man in his forties or fifties with Graves' ophthalmopathy. CDR3 coding DNA: TGCAGTGCTCCCGACTGGCTAGCGGGGGGACAAGAGACCCAGTACTTC. This sequence encodes CSAPDWLAGGQETQYF.